One sample yielded the 29 T cell receptor beta chains listed below, sequenced in a study of T cell clonality in common variable immunodeficiency. Study observations and caveats: Common variable immunodeficiency TCR beta sequences reportedly had fewer deletions and N-nucleotide insertions.

These receptors have no known antigen. Produced via immunoSEQ multiplex PCR; TCRdb's table is partial and in-frame only. This sample carries some 16,000 clones, none of them present only once. Sequences were obtained from peripheral blood mononuclear cells. These receptors were obtained from a human donor with common variable immunodeficiency.

This clone was seen ten or more times. Coverage ceases 3 residues before the CDR3 finishes, and the germline J gene fills in the end. The rearrangement joins TRBV6-4 to TRBJ2-7; D is perhaps TRBD1 (5 bases). The V gene lost 7 bases and the J gene lost 1 base, with 11 bases spanning the gap. Germline CDR1 and CDR2: MRHNA and SNTAGT. The CDR3 is 13 residues long. The CDR3 bases that were read are TGTGCCAGCAAGATCGACAGTTCCTACGAG. Amino acid sequence: CASKIDSSYE. In full, the CDR3 reads CASKIDSSYEQYF.

On this clone: The missing CDR3 end, 3 residues past where the read stops, is filled in from the germline J gene. This chain connects TRBV2 to TRBJ2-5; D may be TRBD1 (6 bases). This CDR3 is 14 amino acids long. From germline, CDR1 is SNHLY and CDR2 FYNNEI. V was cut by 6 bases and J by 2 bases, with 13 bases left in between. CDR3 DNA, as far as it was read: TGTGCCAGCAGATTACAGGGCCTACAAGAGACC. Its translation is CASRLQGLQET. The whole CDR3 is CASRLQGLQETQYF.

Details on this clone: A read error may account for a junction end that differs from germline. Coverage ceases 3 residues before the CDR3 finishes, and the germline J gene fills in the end. The V and J genes are TRBV7-7 and TRBJ2-1, with TRBD2 matching 11 bases. The CDR3 loop spans 15 amino acids. Germline CDR1 reads SSHAT; CDR2 reads FNYEAQ (reference sequence). CDR3 in amino acids: CASSALAGGLDEQFF. The sequenced part of the CDR3 DNA is TGTGCTAGCAGCGCGCTAGCGGGGGGTCTGGATGAG.

This clone has just a few counts. The read gets to within 3 residues of the CDR3 end, and the germline J gene fills in the rest. The chain joins TRBV6-2 or TRBV6-3 to TRBJ2-5, with 10 bases that match TRBD1. CDR1 and CDR2 from the germline V gene are MNHEY and SVGEGT. The CDR3 is 15 amino acids. The V and J ends lost 5 bases and 4 bases, in that order; junction bases with no gene match: 7. The CDR3 spells CASSPPRDRGETQYF. The sequenced CDR3 bases are TGTGCCAGCAGTCCCCCCCGGGACAGGGGAGAGACC.

This clone turned up a few times. The CDR3 end falls 3 residues outside the read, so it is completed with the germline J gene. This chain links TRBV6-1 with TRBJ1-6; the D gene is possibly TRBD1 (5 bases). Trimming took 2 bases from V and 2 from J, leaving 10 bases between them. The germline gives CDR1 MNHNS, CDR2 SASEGT. This CDR3 is 16 amino acids long. Incomplete CDR3 DNA: TGTGCCAGCAGTGAACAGGGCAGAACCTATAATTCACCC. Encoded protein: CASSEQGRTYNSP. The whole CDR3 sequence is CASSEQGRTYNSPLHF.

This clone was detected a few times. The read terminates 3 residues before the CDR3 end, so the remaining end is supplied by the germline J gene. V usage is TRBV7-6 and J usage is TRBJ2-3, with D tentatively TRBD1 (6 bases). V lost 3 bases and J 6 bases, leaving 13 bases between the germline ends. Germline CDR1 SGHVS, CDR2 FNYEAQ. This CDR3 is 14 amino acids long. CDR3 DNA, as far as it was read: TGTGCCAGCAGCTTCGGCAGGGGATGGGATACG. Protein product: CASSFGRGWDT. The entire CDR3 protein reads CASSFGRGWDTQYF.

This clone was counted a few times. Coverage ceases 3 residues before the CDR3 finishes, and the germline J gene fills in the end. The genes are TRBV7-3 and TRBJ2-2; D is unresolved. This CDR3 is 12 amino acids long. V was shortened by 4 bases and J by 5 bases, with 5 bases between the two germline ends. Germline V gives CDR1 SGHTA, CDR2 FQGTGA. CDR3 region: CASSSVTGELFF. Incomplete CDR3 DNA: TGTGCCAGCAGCTCAGTTACCGGGGAG.

As to this clone: Read sequence stops 3 residues before the CDR3 end, and the germline J gene provides the missing end. The J gene is TRBJ2-1, the V gene TRBV18; 9 bases agree with TRBD1. The CDR3 runs to 16 residues. J gave up 4 bases and V 5 bases, and 9 bases lay outside the gene matches. Germline loops: CDR1 KGHSH, CDR2 LQKENI. The CDR3 region is CASSRSGTGIYNEQFF. The sequenced CDR3 bases are TGTGCCAGCTCAAGATCCGGGACAGGGATTTACAATGAG. The full variable domain, its missing parts supplied by reference TRBV18 and TRBJ2-1, is NAGVMQNPRHLVRRRGQEARLRCSPMKGHSHVYWYRQLPEEGLKFMVYLQKENIIDESGMPKERFSAEFPKEGPSILRIQQVVRGDSAAYFCASSRSGTGIYNEQFFGPGTRLTVL.

A remark on this clone: The read terminates 3 residues ahead of where the CDR3 ends, so the germline J gene completes it. The chain carries TRBV6-1 and TRBJ2-5; maybe TRBD1 (6 bases). CDR3 length: 14 amino acids. Germline V gene data show CDR1 as MNHNS and CDR2 as SASEGT. V lost 0 bases and J 4 bases, leaving 9 bases between the germline ends. CDR3: CASSEANRVETQYF. The CDR3 bases that were read are TGTGCCAGCAGTGAAGCAAACAGGGTAGAGACC.

Concerning this clone itself: The read halts 3 residues ahead of the CDR3 end, with the missing end drawn from the germline J gene. The rearrangement joins TRBV7-2 to TRBJ2-3; tentative D call: TRBD1 (5 bases). Germline CDR1 SGHTA, CDR2 FQGNSA. There are 17 residues in the CDR3. V was shortened by 0 bases and J by 1 base, with 14 bases between the two germline ends. This CDR3 is CASSLAFGRVGTDTQYF. The CDR3 bases that were read are TGTGCCAGCAGCTTAGCCTTTGGCAGGGTCGGCACAGATACG.

This clone was recorded at least ten times. The CDR3 end falls 3 residues outside the read, so it is completed with the germline J gene. This chain uses TRBV12-3 or TRBV12-4 with TRBJ2-3; the match to TRBD1 covers 7 bases. The CDR3 loop spans 13 amino acids. V was pared by 5 bases and J by 6 bases, with 5 bases of the junction left unmatched. The sequenced CDR3 bases are TGTGCCAGCAGTACGGGGACAGTTGATACG. This translates into CASSTGTVDT. The full-length CDR3 reads as CASSTGTVDTQYF.

A note on this clone: Read coverage stops 3 residues before the CDR3 terminus; the germline J gene supplies the remainder. The chain couples TRBV20-1 to TRBJ2-3; no clear D gene. The length of the CDR3 is 12 residues. Trimming took 4 bases from V and 4 from J, leaving 9 bases between them. In germline, CDR1 is DFQATT, CDR2 SNEGSKA (reference sequence). The CDR3 DNA, read in part, is TGCAGTGCTATCCAGGCGTCAGATACG. Its protein is CSAIQASDT. The CDR3 in its entirety is CSAIQASDTQYF.

In its sample, this clone was seen a few times. The read gets to within 3 residues of the CDR3 end, and the germline J gene fills in the rest. This chain connects TRBV18 to TRBJ1-5; possible D gene TRBD1, 5 bases. This CDR3 is built from 15 residues. Germline CDR1 is KGHSH and CDR2 is LQKENI. V shed 6 bases and J shed 9 bases, with 21 bases lying between them. CDR3 DNA, as far as it was read: TGTGCCAGCTCTCACCGAGGGGTCCGCGAGCGGCCC. Its translation: CASSHRGVRERP. In full, the CDR3 reads CASSHRGVRERPQHF.

This clone has only a few counts. The read ends 3 residues shy of where the CDR3 ends; the end is completed using the germline J gene. V is TRBV7-2 and J is TRBJ2-5; D may be TRBD2 (5 bases). This CDR3 has 14 amino acids. The germline V gene encodes CDR1 SGHTA and CDR2 FQGNSA. Trimming pared 3 bases from V and 2 bases from J, leaving 10 bases between. Partial CDR3 DNA: TGTGCCAGCAGCTTCGTAGCGCCTCAAGAGACC. Translated: CASSFVAPQET. The entire CDR3 reads CASSFVAPQETQYF. Full variable domain (outside the CDR3, taken from reference TRBV7-2 and TRBJ2-5): GAGVSQSPSNKVTEKGKDVELRCDPISGHTALYWYRQSLGQGLEFLIYFQGNSAPDKSGLPSDRFSAERTGGSVSTLTIQRTQQEDSAVYLCASSFVAPQETQYFGPGTRLLVL.

In its sample, this clone was seen many times. CDR3 DNA, as far as it was read: TGCAGCGTTCGTGGAGGGGTGGAATATGGC. It specifies CSVRGGVEYG. The entire CDR3 protein is CSVRGGVEYGYTF. This rearrangement joins TRBV29-1 to TRBJ1-2, with D perhaps TRBD1 (5 bases). The CDR3 end lies 3 residues beyond the end of the read and is filled in from the germline J gene. The CDR3 runs to 13 residues. V was pared by 5 bases and J by 5 bases, with 15 bases between. Germline assignment: CDR1 SQVTM and CDR2 ANQGSEA. The whole variable domain, remainder taken from reference TRBV29-1 and TRBJ1-2, is SAVISQKPSRDICQRGTSLTIQCQVDSQVTMMFWYRQQPGQSLTLIATANQGSEATYESGFVIDKFPISRPNLTFSTLTVSNMSPEDSSIYLCSVRGGVEYGYTFGSGTRLTVV.

This clone has a handful of counts. The read comes to an end 3 residues before the CDR3 does, leaving the germline J gene to fill in the end. The chain carries TRBV19 and TRBJ1-5; D remains unclear. From germline, CDR1 is LNHDA and CDR2 SQIVND (reference sequence). The V and J ends lost 3 bases and 2 bases respectively, with 8 bases between them. CDR3 size: 14 residues. The CDR3 here is CASSISSGNQPQHF. The sequenced CDR3 bases are TGTGCCAGTAGTATCTCCAGCGGCAATCAGCCC.

This clone was counted a few times. The sequence runs out 3 residues before the end of the CDR3; the remainder is reconstructed from the germline J gene. The J gene is TRBJ2-5, the V gene TRBV29-1; maybe TRBD1 (6 bases). Looked up from germline, CDR1 is SQVTM and CDR2 is ANQGSEA. CDR3 size: 12 residues. V dropped 7 bases and J dropped 3 bases, with 12 bases sitting between them. The chain's CDR3 is CSARPGEETQYF. The sequenced CDR3 bases are TGCAGCGCTCGACCAGGGGAAGAGACC.

This clone was counted ten times or more. The read falls 3 residues short of the CDR3 end, and the missing part is taken from the germline J gene. The chain combines TRBV2 with TRBJ2-3, with D unclear. V was clipped by 5 bases and J by 1 base, with 10 bases between them. Germline loops: CDR1 SNHLY, CDR2 FYNNEI. The CDR3 totals 14 residues. CDR3 bases read: TGTGCCAGCAGTAACTATCGGGGCACAGATACG. Amino acids: CASSNYRGTDT. The whole CDR3 reads CASSNYRGTDTQYF.

A few counts support this clone. Coverage ceases 3 residues before the CDR3 finishes, and the germline J gene fills in the end. The chain employs TRBV5-5 and TRBJ2-5; 7 nucleotides agree with TRBD1. The germline V gene has CDR1 SGHKS and CDR2 YYEKEE (reference sequence). The CDR3 runs to 14 residues. V gave up 4 bases and J gave up 5 bases; unmatched junction bases: 8. This chain's CDR3 is CASSPLTGRETQYF. Partial CDR3 DNA: TGTGCCAGCAGCCCGCTGACAGGGCGGGAGACC.

The sample holds a few counts of this clone. The read ends 3 residues before the CDR3 terminus; that terminus is restored from the germline J gene. The chain combines TRBV7-3 with TRBJ1-5; possible D gene TRBD1, 6 bases. The CDR3 is 13 residues long. Trimming removed 2 bases at V and 7 bases at J, with 9 bases between. In germline, CDR1 is SGHTA, CDR2 FQGTGA. The sequenced CDR3 bases are TGTGCCAGCAGCTTAGGAGGACAGCAGCCC. Protein: CASSLGGQQP. The entire CDR3 protein reads CASSLGGQQPQHF.

This clone was counted a few times. Coverage ceases 3 residues before the CDR3 finishes, and the germline J gene fills in the end. V is TRBV6-1 and J is TRBJ1-1; D remains ambiguous. CDR1 is MNHNS, CDR2 SASEGT, per germline. The CDR3 consists of 13 residues. The CDR3 protein is CASSEAWRPEAFF. CDR3 DNA, as far as it was read: TGTGCCAGCAGTGAAGCATGGCGGCCCGAA.

The CDR3 sequence: CAWSFRGDTQYF. The sequenced part of the CDR3 DNA is TGTGCCTGGAGTTTCCGGGGAGATACG. V usage is TRBV30 and J usage is TRBJ2-3, with D possibly matching TRBD2 (5 bases). Coverage ceases 3 residues before the CDR3 finishes, and the germline J gene fills in the end. The germline V and J ends were trimmed by 2 bases and 5 bases, with 8 bases remaining between them. There are 12 residues in the CDR3. Germline values: CDR1 GTSNPN, CDR2 SVGIG (reference sequence).

By its share, this clone is medium-sized. The read comes to an end 3 residues before the CDR3 does, leaving the germline J gene to fill in the end. The rearrangement links TRBV7-3 to TRBJ2-4; D perhaps matches TRBD1 (6 bases). CDR3 size: 13 residues. Germline V CDR1 and CDR2: SGHTA, FQGTGA. Trimming took off 5 bases at V and 8 bases at J, with 13 bases between the two ends. The sequenced CDR3 bases are TGTGCCAGCAGCCCCCAACAGGGACACATT. Residues: CASSPQQGHI. The CDR3 in full is CASSPQQGHIQYF. Drawing the rest from reference TRBV7-3 and TRBJ2-4, the complete variable domain is GAGVSQTPSNKVTEKGKYVELRCDPISGHTALYWYRQSLGQGPEFLIYFQGTGAADDSGLPNDRFFAVRPEGSVSTLKIQRTERGDSAVYLCASSPQQGHIQYFGAGTRLSVL.

This clone was counted between two and nine times. CDR3 DNA (partial): TGTGCCAGCAGCTTCGGTTTGGGC. This sequence encodes CASSFGLG. The CDR3 in its entirety is CASSFGLGYTF. The rearrangement joins TRBV7-2 to TRBJ1-2; D uncertain. The read ends 3 residues early relative to the CDR3; the germline J gene fills the gap. From germline, CDR1 is SGHTA and CDR2 FQGNSA. This CDR3 has 11 residues.

A note on this clone: Sequencing ends 3 residues short of the CDR3 end; the germline J gene provides the rest. The V call is TRBV30, the J call TRBJ1-1; D gene uncertain. Trimming took off 3 bases at V and 4 bases at J, with 12 bases between the two ends. Per the germline V gene, CDR1 is GTSNPN and CDR2 is SVGIG (reference sequence). This CDR3 is built from 13 residues. The CDR3 region is CAWRTLTGTEAFF. The CDR3 DNA, read in part, is TGTGCCTGGAGGACCCTCACGGGCACTGAA.

This clone was counted between two and nine times. The DNA ends 3 residues before the CDR3 does, and the rest of the CDR3 is filled in from the germline J gene. The chain has TRBV7-2 and TRBJ2-5; D is perhaps TRBD1 (5 bases). CDR1 and CDR2 (germline): SGHTA, FQGNSA. With 4 bases removed from V and 5 bases from J, the gap between germline ends came to 14 bases. The CDR3 length is 14 residues. CDR3 sequence: CASSYAWGEETQYF. CDR3 DNA (partial): TGTGCCAGCAGCTATGCCTGGGGCGAGGAGACC.

This clone was seen a handful of times. Relative to the germline gene, one junction end is altered; a read error may explain this. The CDR3 end lies 3 residues beyond the end of the read and is filled in from the germline J gene. The chain links TRBV7-7 to TRBJ2-7; D may be TRBD1 (5 bases). The germline V gene encodes CDR1 SSHAT and CDR2 FNYEAQ (reference sequence). The CDR3 runs to 14 residues. CDR3 sequence: CASSVDSFSYEQYF. The CDR3 DNA, read in part, is TGTGCTAGCAGCGTAGACAGCTTCTCCTACGAG.

This clone was recorded a few times. From the germline J gene comes the end of the CDR3, since the read stops 3 residues before it. The genes are TRBV5-4 and TRBJ2-7; 11 bases agree with TRBD2. The CDR3 sequence is 13 residues long. CDR1 is SGHNT and CDR2 is YYREEE in the germline V gene (reference sequence). V lost 4 bases to trimming and J lost 4 bases; unmatched junction nucleotides: 1. CDR3 in amino acids: CASSRTSGYEQYF. Incomplete CDR3 DNA: TGTGCCAGCAGCCGGACTAGCGGGTACGAG.

This clone was detected only a few times. The CDR3 end is not reached by the read, which stops 3 residues before it; the germline J gene fills it in. The chain recombines TRBV6-2 or TRBV6-3 with TRBJ2-6; D remains unclear. CDR3 length: 15 residues. Germline CDR1 and CDR2: MNHEY and SVGEGT. Trimming removed 0 bases from V and 2 bases from J, with 5 bases in between. Here the CDR3 reads CASSYSYTGANVLTF. CDR3 DNA, as far as it was read: TGTGCCAGCAGTTACTCCTATACTGGGGCCAACGTC.